This T cell receptor beta chain was sequenced in a study of blood T cell repertoires in COVID-19. The repertoire was sequenced with immunoSEQ multiplex PCR; TCRdb's copy has only in-frame clones and lacks some. The data show approximately 160,000 clones, more than 75% seen once. Trimming cost V 3 bases and J 5 bases, with 7 bases left between them. This CDR3 contains 11 residues. Germline loops: CDR1 SQVTM, CDR2 ANQGSEA. The receptor comes from a man aged 35 to 55 who had recovered from COVID-19. This rearrangement joins TRBV29-1 to TRBJ1-2; D is unresolved. Material: PBMCs or T cells enriched from blood (not recorded which). CDR3 coding DNA: TGCAGCGTTGATAGAGTATATGGCTACACCTTC. Translation gives CSVDRVYGYTF.